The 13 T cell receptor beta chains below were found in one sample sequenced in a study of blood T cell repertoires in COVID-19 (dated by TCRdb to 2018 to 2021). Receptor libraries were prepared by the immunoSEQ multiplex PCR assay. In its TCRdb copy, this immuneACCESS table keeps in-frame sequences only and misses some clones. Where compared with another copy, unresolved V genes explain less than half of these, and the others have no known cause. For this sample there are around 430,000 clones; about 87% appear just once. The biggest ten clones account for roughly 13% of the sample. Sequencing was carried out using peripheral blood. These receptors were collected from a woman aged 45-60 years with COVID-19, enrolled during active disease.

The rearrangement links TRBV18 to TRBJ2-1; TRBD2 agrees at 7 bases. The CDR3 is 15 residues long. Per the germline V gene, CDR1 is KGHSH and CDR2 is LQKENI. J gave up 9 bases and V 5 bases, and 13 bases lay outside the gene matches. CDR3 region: CASSSLTGREGEQFF. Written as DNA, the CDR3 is TGTGCCAGCTCATCACTTACGGGCAGGGAGGGTGAGCAGTTCTTC.

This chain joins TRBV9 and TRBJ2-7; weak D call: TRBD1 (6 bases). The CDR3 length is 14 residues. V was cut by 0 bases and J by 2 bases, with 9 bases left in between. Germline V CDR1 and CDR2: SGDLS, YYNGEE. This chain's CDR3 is CASSVDTGTYEQYF. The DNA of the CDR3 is TGTGCCAGCAGCGTAGATACAGGGACCTACGAGCAGTACTTC.

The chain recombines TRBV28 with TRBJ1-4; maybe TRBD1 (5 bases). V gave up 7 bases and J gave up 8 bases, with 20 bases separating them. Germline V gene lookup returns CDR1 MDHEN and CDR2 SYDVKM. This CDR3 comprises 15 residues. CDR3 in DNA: TGTGCCAGCACCAACACGGGGGGAATGGGGGAAAAACTGTTTTTT. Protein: CASTNTGGMGEKLFF.

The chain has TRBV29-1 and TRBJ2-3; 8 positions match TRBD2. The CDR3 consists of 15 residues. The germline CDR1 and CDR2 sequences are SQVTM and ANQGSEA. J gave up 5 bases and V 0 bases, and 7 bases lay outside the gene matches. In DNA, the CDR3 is TGCAGCGTTGAAGAGGGGAGCGGGGGACGAGATACGCAGTATTTT. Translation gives CSVEEGSGGRDTQYF.

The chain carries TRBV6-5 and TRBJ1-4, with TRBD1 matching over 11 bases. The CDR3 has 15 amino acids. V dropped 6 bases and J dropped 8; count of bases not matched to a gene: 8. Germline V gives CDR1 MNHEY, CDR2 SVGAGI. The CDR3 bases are TGTGCCAGCAGGGACTCCGGGACAGGGGGAGAAAAACTGTTTTTT. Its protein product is CASRDSGTGGEKLFF.

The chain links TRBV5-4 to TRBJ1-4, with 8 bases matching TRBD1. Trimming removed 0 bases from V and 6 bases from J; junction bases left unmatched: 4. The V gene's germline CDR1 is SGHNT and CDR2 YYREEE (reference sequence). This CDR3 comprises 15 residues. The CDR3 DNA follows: TGTGCCAGCAGCTTGGGAGGACAGGGATATGAAAAACTGTTTTTT. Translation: CASSLGGQGYEKLFF.

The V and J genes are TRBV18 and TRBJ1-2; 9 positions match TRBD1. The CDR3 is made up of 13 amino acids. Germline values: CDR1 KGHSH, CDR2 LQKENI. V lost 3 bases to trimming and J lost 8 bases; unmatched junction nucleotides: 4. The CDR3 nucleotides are TGTGCCAGCTCACCGTCGGGACAGGGAGGCTACACCTTC. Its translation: CASSPSGQGGYTF.

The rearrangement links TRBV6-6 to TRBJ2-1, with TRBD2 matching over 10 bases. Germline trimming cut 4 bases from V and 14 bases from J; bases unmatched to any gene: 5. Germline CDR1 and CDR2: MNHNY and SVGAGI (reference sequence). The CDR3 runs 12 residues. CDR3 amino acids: CASSFLAGEEFF. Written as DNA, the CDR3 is TGTGCCAGCAGTTTTCTAGCGGGGGAGGAGTTCTTC.

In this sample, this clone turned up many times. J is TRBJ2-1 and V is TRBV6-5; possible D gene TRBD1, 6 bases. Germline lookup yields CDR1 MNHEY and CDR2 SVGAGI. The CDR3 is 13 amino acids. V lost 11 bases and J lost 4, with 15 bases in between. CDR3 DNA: TGTGCCGGACGGGACACACAATACAATGAGCAGTTCTTC. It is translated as CAGRDTQYNEQFF.

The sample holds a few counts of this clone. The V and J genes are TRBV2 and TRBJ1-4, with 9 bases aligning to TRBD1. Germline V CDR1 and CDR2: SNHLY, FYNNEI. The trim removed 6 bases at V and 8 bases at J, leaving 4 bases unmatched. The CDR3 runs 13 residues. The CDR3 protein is CASRWTGEEKLFF. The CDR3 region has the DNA TGTGCCAGCAGGTGGACAGGGGAGGAAAAACTGTTTTTT.

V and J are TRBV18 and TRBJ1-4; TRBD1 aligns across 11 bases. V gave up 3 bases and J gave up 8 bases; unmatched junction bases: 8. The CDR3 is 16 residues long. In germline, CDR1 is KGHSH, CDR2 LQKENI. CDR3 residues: CASSPRTGGNREKLFF. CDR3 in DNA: TGTGCCAGCTCACCTCGGACAGGGGGCAATAGGGAAAAACTGTTTTTT.

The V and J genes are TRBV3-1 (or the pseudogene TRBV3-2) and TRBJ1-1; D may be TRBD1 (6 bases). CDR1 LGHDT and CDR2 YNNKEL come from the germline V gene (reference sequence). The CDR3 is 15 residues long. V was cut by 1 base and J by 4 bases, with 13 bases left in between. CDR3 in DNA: TGTGCCAGCAGCCAAGGTCAGGGGATGGCCACTGAAGCTTTCTTT. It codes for CASSQGQGMATEAFF.

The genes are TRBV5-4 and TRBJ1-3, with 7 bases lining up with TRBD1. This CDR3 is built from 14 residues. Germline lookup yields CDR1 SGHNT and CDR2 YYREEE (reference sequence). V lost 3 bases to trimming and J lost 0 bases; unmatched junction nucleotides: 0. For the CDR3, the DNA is TGTGCCAGCAGCTGGGACAGCTCTGGAAACACCATATATTTT. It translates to CASSWDSSGNTIYF.